The rows below give T cell receptor beta chains drawn from one sample of a study of T cells after yellow fever vaccination. MiXCR, run by TCRdb on the 5' RACE reads, gives a single entry per CDR3 protein. The table shows just under 600,000 distinct CDR3 sequences, with around an eighth occurring only once. Source: PBMCs, taken on the day of the yellow fever booster vaccination. The receptors shown here come from a man aged 25-45 years who received the YFV17D yellow fever vaccine. Both conserved end residues are part of each CDR3. The D gene is left open where the match is weak. Clone size, where shown, is once, few, many, or a class for clones that have expanded.

D gene,clone size,J gene,V gene,CDR3 DNA,CDR3 protein
-,-,TRBJ2-7,TRBV12-3/TRBV12-4,TGTGCCAGCAGTTTAGCGCTAGGACAGCCCTACGAGCAGTACTTC,CASSLALGQPYEQYF
-,few,TRBJ2-5,TRBV6-1,TGTGCCAGCAGTGAGGGGGCGGGAGAGACCCAGTACTTC,CASSEGAGETQYF
-,few,TRBJ2-7,TRBV27,TGTGCCAGCGGTCTTCTCCCCGAGCAGTACTTC,CASGLLPEQYF
TRBD1,-,TRBJ1-1,TRBV5-1,TGCGCCAGCAGCTTGGGAGACAGGGGAACTGAAGCTTTCTTT,CASSLGDRGTEAFF
-,-,TRBJ1-6,TRBV4-3,TGCGCCAGCAGCCAGAGAGAGACAGCTCGGACAAGTGATTCACCCCTCCACTTT,CASSQRETARTSDSPLHF
-,few,TRBJ2-7,TRBV10-2,TGCGCCAGCAGTGGGCCCCGAGGGCAGGCCTCCTATTCCTACGAGCAGTACTTC,CASSGPRGQASYSYEQYF
TRBD2,few,TRBJ2-7,TRBV7-2,TGTGCCAGCAGCTTACTAGCGGACGCCTACGAGCAGTACTTC,CASSLLADAYEQYF
-,few,TRBJ2-2,TRBV30,TGTGCCTGGAATTACCCAGGGTCCGGGGAGCTGTTTTTT,CAWNYPGSGELFF
TRBD2,-,TRBJ2-6,TRBV5-1,TGCGCCAGCAGAGTAGCGGGAGTTGGGGCCAACGTCCTGACTTTC,CASRVAGVGANVLTF
TRBD2,-,TRBJ2-1,TRBV20-1,TGCAGTGCTACCCTAGCGGGAGGGGCCTACAATGAGCAGTTCTTC,CSATLAGGAYNEQFF
-,few,TRBJ2-5,TRBV12-3/TRBV12-4,TGTGCCAGCAGTTTAGGACCCTTGGAGACCCAGTACTTC,CASSLGPLETQYF
-,few,TRBJ2-6,TRBV5-1,TGCGCCAGCAGCTTACCAGGGACTGGGGCCAACGTCCTGACTTTC,CASSLPGTGANVLTF
TRBD2,-,TRBJ2-1,TRBV12-3/TRBV12-4,TGTGCCAGCAGGCTGACTAGCGGGAGCTCCTACAATGAGCAGTTCTTC,CASRLTSGSSYNEQFF
-,few,TRBJ2-1,TRBV5-1,TGCGCCAGCAGCGAAAACAGGGCTAGGGGCAATGAGCAGTTCTTC,CASSENRARGNEQFF
TRBD2,-,TRBJ2-1,TRBV20-1,TGCAGTGCAACTAGCGGAGTCTACAATGAGCAGTTCTTC,CSATSGVYNEQFF
-,many,TRBJ2-1,TRBV5-5,TGTGCCAGCAGCTTACGGGCATGGCCATCCCCGGGCGATGAGCAGTTCTTC,CASSLRAWPSPGDEQFF
TRBD1,few,TRBJ1-4,TRBV7-2,TGTGCCAGCAGCTTAGTGAGGGACAGTTACGAAAAACTGTTTTTT,CASSLVRDSYEKLFF
TRBD1,-,TRBJ2-5,TRBV7-2,TGTGCCAGCAGCTTAGGGACAGGAGGTACGACCCAGTACTTC,CASSLGTGGTTQYF
TRBD2,-,TRBJ2-2,TRBV6-1,TGTGCCAGCGGGGGGACTAGCGGGAGCGGCGCCGGGGAGCTGTTTTTT,CASGGTSGSGAGELFF
TRBD1,few,TRBJ1-6,TRBV19,TGTGCCACCTCGGGACAGCTTAATTCACCCCTCCACTTT,CATSGQLNSPLHF
TRBD2,-,TRBJ2-1,TRBV5-1,TGCGCCAGCAGCCTACGACTAGCGGGGAACCCGATGAATGAGCAGTTCTTC,CASSLRLAGNPMNEQFF
-,few,TRBJ1-2,TRBV10-2,TGCGCCAGCAGTGGGCAGGGACCCAACTATGGCTACACCTTC,CASSGQGPNYGYTF
-,few,TRBJ2-4,TRBV20-1,TGCAGTGCTAGAGATTTTGTCGGGAGTGATAACATTCAGTACTTC,CSARDFVGSDNIQYF
TRBD1,-,TRBJ2-5,TRBV20-1,TGCAGTGTCCTGGACAGGGGAAAAGAGACCCAGTACTTC,CSVLDRGKETQYF
TRBD2,-,TRBJ2-3,TRBV10-3,TGTGCCATCAGTGAAAGGGGAGCGGGAACAACAGATACGCAGTATTTT,CAISERGAGTTDTQYF
-,-,TRBJ1-3,TRBV30,TGTGCCTGTAGGGGCTCTGGAAACACCATATATTTT,CACRGSGNTIYF
-,-,TRBJ2-3,TRBV9,TGTGCCAGCAGCTCTCGACCGGGTTCTAGCACAGATACGCAGTATTTT,CASSSRPGSSTDTQYF
TRBD2,few,TRBJ2-1,TRBV5-1,TGCGCCAGCAGCCTATACACGACTTCTACCATAGCGGGAGAAGGTAATGAGCAGTTCTTC,CASSLYTTSTIAGEGNEQFF
-,-,TRBJ1-5,TRBV29-1,TGCAGCGTTGGGGTATCCAGCAATCAGCCCCAGCATTTT,CSVGVSSNQPQHF
-,few,TRBJ2-3,TRBV20-1,TGCAGTGCTAGAGAAGGTCTCAGGGCAGATACGCAGTATTTT,CSAREGLRADTQYF
-,-,TRBJ2-1,TRBV11-2,TGTGCCAGCGCCCCTGGAAGCAATGAGCAGTTCTTC,CASAPGSNEQFF
TRBD2,few,TRBJ2-1,TRBV7-6,TGTGCCAGCAGCCCCCGTCGGGTAGCGGGAGGCTATGAGCAGTTCTTC,CASSPRRVAGGYEQFF
TRBD2,-,TRBJ2-3,TRBV20-1,TGCAGTGCTAGCGGGAGGGCCGGCACAGATACGCAGTATTTT,CSASGRAGTDTQYF
TRBD2,-,TRBJ2-3,TRBV20-1,TGCAGTGCTAGAGACCCCCTAGCGGAGAGCACAGATACGCAGTATTTT,CSARDPLAESTDTQYF
TRBD2,-,TRBJ2-5,TRBV7-2,TGTGCCAGCAGCCCAGAACTAGCGGGAACGGGGACCCAGTACTTC,CASSPELAGTGTQYF
TRBD2,-,TRBJ2-2,TRBV11-2,TGTGCCAGCAGCTTAAATCCGGGAGGCGCGAACACCGGGGAGCTGTTTTTT,CASSLNPGGANTGELFF
-,few,TRBJ2-5,TRBV2,TGTGCCAGCAGTGAGGCGGCAGTCGGGACGGAGACCCAGTACTTC,CASSEAAVGTETQYF
TRBD1,many,TRBJ1-5,TRBV12-3/TRBV12-4,TGTGCCAGCAGGGGACAGGAAAATCAGCCCCAGCATTTT,CASRGQENQPQHF
TRBD1,few,TRBJ2-7,TRBV4-3,TGCGCCAGCAGCCCAAGCAGGACAGGGGGCTTCCACGAGCAGTACTTC,CASSPSRTGGFHEQYF
-,few,TRBJ1-1,TRBV20-1,TGCAGTGCTAGAGAGGCAAAGGGCATGAACACTGAAGCTTTCTTT,CSAREAKGMNTEAFF
-,few,TRBJ1-2,TRBV10-2,TGCGCCAGCATGGGGGATCTACTAAGTCTTGGCTACACCTTC,CASMGDLLSLGYTF
TRBD2,few,TRBJ2-4,TRBV5-5,TGTGCCAGCAGCAGAGACAGCGGGGGCAACTTAAACATTCAGTACTTC,CASSRDSGGNLNIQYF
TRBD1,few,TRBJ1-5,TRBV28,TGTGCCAGCTCTTCAAGTCAGGGGGCCTATAGCAATCAGCCCCAGCATTTT,CASSSSQGAYSNQPQHF
TRBD1,many,TRBJ2-7,TRBV12-3/TRBV12-4,TGTGCCAGCAGTTTCGGACAGGGTAGAGTGTCCTACGAGCAGTACTTC,CASSFGQGRVSYEQYF
-,-,TRBJ2-1,TRBV7-2,TGTGCCAGCAGCTCAGGCACAGGGACCCTCAAGCAGTTCTTC,CASSSGTGTLKQFF
-,-,TRBJ2-1,TRBV19,TGTGCCAGTAGTATAGCCAGGGGTTACAATGAGCAGTTCTTC,CASSIARGYNEQFF
-,-,TRBJ2-3,TRBV13,TGTGCCAGCGCCCCCCGGGACCATAACACAGATACGCAGTATTTT,CASAPRDHNTDTQYF
-,few,TRBJ2-3,TRBV29-1,TGCAGCGTTGAAGGGTTCCAGACAGATACGCAGTATTTT,CSVEGFQTDTQYF
TRBD2,-,TRBJ2-1,TRBV20-1,TGCAGTGCTCGACCGCTGAGCGGGAGGTACTACAATGAGCAGTTCTTC,CSARPLSGRYYNEQFF
-,-,TRBJ1-5,TRBV7-9,TGTGCCAGCAGCCCTTCGGGGGGAAGCAATCAGCCCCAGCATTTT,CASSPSGGSNQPQHF
-,few,TRBJ2-3,TRBV29-1,TGCAGCATTTTGGGGACCATCGGACTCTACACAGATACGCAGTATTTT,CSILGTIGLYTDTQYF